Below are 29 T cell receptor beta chains sequenced from a single sample in a study of blood T cells in healthy people across ages. The use of a sample-barcoded 5' primer and a J-beta primer mix characterized a second PCR of roughly 7 to 12 cycles. TCRdb recomputed calls from the 5' RACE reads with MiXCR, one row per CDR3 protein. This table has about 680,000 distinct CDR3 sequences, about half appearing once. The specimen was blood. The receptors were sampled from a woman in her sixties in good health.

This rearrangement joins TRBV11-1 to TRBJ2-7, with a possible D match to TRBD2 (5 bases). Germline loops: CDR1 SGHAT, CDR2 FQDESV (reference sequence). This CDR3 has 15 amino acids. V was cut by 5 bases and J by 2 bases, with 16 bases left in between. The CDR3 coding sequence is TGTGCCAGCAGCCACGGGGATAGAAAGCCCTACGAGCAGTACTTC. This codes for CASSHGDRKPYEQYF. The variable domain in full, completed from reference TRBV11-1 and TRBJ2-7, reads EAEVAQSPRYKITEKSQAVAFWCDPISGHATLYWYRQILGQGPELLVQFQDESVVDDSQLPKDRFSAERLKGVDSTLKIQPAELGDSAMYLCASSHGDRKPYEQYFGPGTRLTVT.

The rearrangement uses TRBV7-2 and TRBJ1-1; 8 bases are shared with TRBD1. V gave up 5 bases and J gave up 4 bases; unmatched junction bases: 9. Germline V CDR1 and CDR2: SGHTA, FQGNSA. This CDR3 is 15 amino acids long. CDR3 loop: CASSPWTGQSTEAFF. The CDR3 region has the DNA TGTGCCAGCAGCCCGTGGACAGGGCAGAGCACTGAAGCTTTCTTT.

The chain employs TRBV4-3 and TRBJ1-4, with D hard to call. The CDR3 sequence is 13 residues long. The V gene's germline CDR1 is LGHNA and CDR2 YSLEER. V lost 1 base and J lost 6, with 6 bases in between. CDR3: CASSQASHEKLFF. The DNA of the CDR3 is TGCGCCAGCAGCCAAGCCTCACATGAAAAACTGTTTTTT.

This chain links TRBV20-1 with TRBJ2-5; 9 positions agree with TRBD1. CDR1 is DFQATT, CDR2 SNEGSKA, per germline (reference sequence). The trim removed 3 bases at V and 11 bases at J, leaving 16 bases unmatched. This CDR3 spans 15 amino acids. The CDR3 DNA reads TGCAGTGCTAGCGGGACAGGGACACTCTACAATGAGCAGTACTTC. Translated: CSASGTGTLYNEQYF.

This clonotype has just a few counts. This chain connects TRBV5-1 to TRBJ2-1, with TRBD2 matching over 8 bases. The better agreement between TRBJ2-7 and the DNA end casts doubt on the J call. This CDR3 has 16 amino acids. CDR1 and CDR2 from the germline V gene are SGHRS and YFSETQ. CDR3 in DNA: TGCGCCAGCAGCTTTTCCAGCGGGAGCCCATACAATGAGCAGTACTTC. Protein: CASSFSSGSPYNEQYF.

CDR3 sequence (DNA): TGTGCCAGCAGCTCAACTAGCGGGAGGTCCGCAGATACGCAGTATTTT. Its protein is CASSSTSGRSADTQYF. The chain has TRBV7-2 and TRBJ2-3; 12 bases line up with TRBD2. Germline CDR1 and CDR2: SGHTA and FQGNSA. The CDR3 is 16 amino acids. J lost 4 bases, V lost 4 bases, and 6 bases had no gene match.

The V and J genes are TRBV11-1 and TRBJ2-1; D gene uncertain. CDR3 length equals 15 residues. V dropped 5 bases and J dropped 5 bases, with 16 bases sitting between them. Germline values: CDR1 SGHAT, CDR2 FQDESV (reference sequence). CDR3 sequence (DNA): TGTGCCAGCAGCCCCATTGGGAAACGGGACAATGAGCAGTTCTTC. Translated, it gives CASSPIGKRDNEQFF. The complete variable domain, with remaining parts taken from reference TRBV11-1 and TRBJ2-1, reads EAEVAQSPRYKITEKSQAVAFWCDPISGHATLYWYRQILGQGPELLVQFQDESVVDDSQLPKDRFSAERLKGVDSTLKIQPAELGDSAMYLCASSPIGKRDNEQFFGPGTRLTVL.

The V call is TRBV7-2, the J call TRBJ1-4; 9 positions match TRBD1. Losses at the gene ends were 3 bases for V and 4 bases for J; bases not matched to a gene: 3. Germline lookup yields CDR1 SGHTA and CDR2 FQGNSA. This CDR3 is built from 15 residues. CDR3 loop: CASSFPTGGNEKLFF. Here the CDR3 DNA reads TGTGCCAGCAGCTTCCCGACAGGGGGTAATGAAAAACTGTTTTTT.

The chain couples TRBV30 to TRBJ1-1, with 7 bases identical to TRBD1. Trimming removed 7 bases from V and 4 bases from J; junction bases left unmatched: 12. The CDR3 extends over 14 amino acids. Germline values: CDR1 GTSNPN, CDR2 SVGIG (reference sequence). The CDR3 coding sequence is TGTGCCTCCCTAAGGGAGGGGGCTCGCACTGAAGCTTTCTTT. Amino acids: CASLREGARTEAFF. Drawing the rest from reference TRBV30 and TRBJ1-1, the complete variable domain is SQTIHQWPATLVQPVGSPLSLECTVEGTSNPNLYWYRQAAGRGLQLLFYSVGIGQISSEVPQNLSASRPQDRQFILSSKKLLLSDSGFYLCASLREGARTEAFFGQGTRLTVV.

This clonotype occurred a few times. The genes are TRBV20-1 and TRBJ1-5, with D possibly matching TRBD1 (5 bases). This CDR3 comprises 15 residues. Between the trimmed V and J ends, which lost 2 bases and 3 bases, there was a span of 14 bases. Germline V gene sequence: CDR1 DFQATT, CDR2 SNEGSKA (reference sequence). This CDR3 is CSARLLTGDNQPQHF. CDR3 DNA sequence: TGCAGTGCTAGATTATTAACAGGAGACAATCAGCCCCAGCATTTT.

Regarding this clonotype: Its ends do not fully match the called genes, so a read error is possible. V is TRBV18 and J is TRBJ2-7; D gene ambiguous. The CDR3 spans 14 residues. The germline V gene encodes CDR1 KGHSH and CDR2 LQKENI. The CDR3 sequence: CASSPPSVSHEQYF. In DNA, the CDR3 is TGTGCCAGCTCACCACCGTCCGTCTCCCACGAGCAGTACTTC.

The rearrangement joins TRBV7-2 to TRBJ2-1, with D perhaps being TRBD1 or TRBD2 (6 bases each). This CDR3 spans 15 amino acids. Trimming stripped 0 bases from V and 3 bases from J, with 9 bases between. CDR1 SGHTA and CDR2 FQGNSA come from the germline V gene. CDR3 nucleotides: TGTACCAGCAGCTTAGCAGGGGGACTCTACAATGAGCAGTTCTTC. Protein sequence: CTSSLAGGLYNEQFF.

Only a few counts were recorded for this clonotype. This rearrangement joins TRBV5-1 to TRBJ2-5; 10 nucleotides agree with TRBD1. The CDR3 consists of 16 residues. With V trimmed by 3 bases and J by 2 bases, 7 bases remained unmatched. CDR1 is SGHRS and CDR2 is YFSETQ in the germline V gene. The CDR3 is CASSSSGTGDQETQYF. The CDR3 DNA is TGCGCCAGCAGCTCCTCCGGGACAGGGGATCAAGAGACCCAGTACTTC.

The chain uses TRBV29-1 and TRBJ2-1; 7 bases line up with TRBD2. Gene TRBJ2-7 matches the end of the DNA better, so the J call may be wrong. The CDR3 consists of 14 residues. Germline-derived CDR1 and CDR2 are SQVTM and ANQGSEA. CDR3 loop: CSVARESSYNEQYF. The CDR3 DNA follows: TGCAGCGTTGCGCGGGAGAGCTCCTACAATGAGCAGTACTTC.

This clonotype turned up a few times. This sequence joins TRBV20-1 and TRBJ2-7; D uncertain. The CDR3 is 11 residues long. The V gene lost 6 bases and the J gene lost 2 bases, with 8 bases spanning the gap. The germline V gene has CDR1 DFQATT and CDR2 SNEGSKA (reference sequence). Here the CDR3 reads CSAPQAYEQYF. DNA of the CDR3: TGCAGTGCCCCTCAGGCCTACGAGCAGTACTTC.

This chain links TRBV7-6 with TRBJ2-3; 12 positions agree with TRBD2. The junction had 8 bases not matched to a gene; V was cut back by 1 base and J by 6 bases. The CDR3 sequence is 17 residues long. The germline V gene encodes CDR1 SGHVS and CDR2 FNYEAQ. The CDR3 here is CASSLGLAGDLRDTQYF. CDR3 nucleotides: TGTGCCAGCAGCTTAGGACTAGCGGGAGATCTCCGTGATACGCAGTATTTT. Using reference TRBV7-6 and TRBJ2-3 for the parts outside the CDR3, the full variable domain is GAGVSQSPRYKVTKRGQDVALRCDPISGHVSLYWYRQALGQGPEFLTYFNYEAQQDKSGLPNDRFSAERPEGSISTLTIQRTEQRDSAMYRCASSLGLAGDLRDTQYFGPGTRLTVL.

This clonotype was found a few times. J is TRBJ2-7 and V is TRBV20-1, with no clear D. Germline V gives CDR1 DFQATT, CDR2 SNEGSKA (reference sequence). V was cut by 3 bases and J by 0 bases, with 9 bases left in between. This CDR3 has 13 residues. The CDR3 DNA reads as TGCAGTGCTAGGAGAGCCCTCTCCTACGAGCAGTACTTC. Amino acid sequence: CSARRALSYEQYF.

The rearrangement joins TRBV12-3 or TRBV12-4 to TRBJ1-6; TRBD1 might be the D (5 bases). CDR3 length: 14 residues. V was trimmed by 3 bases and J by 7 bases, leaving 10 bases between them. CDR3: CASSFGTGNSPLHF. The CDR3, as DNA: TGTGCCAGCAGTTTTGGGACGGGGAATTCACCCCTCCACTTT.

A few counts support this clonotype. The V call is TRBV15, the J call TRBJ2-3; 12 nucleotides align to TRBD2. This CDR3 has 22 residues. Trimming at V came to 1 base and at J to 1 base, leaving 18 bases not matched to a gene. In germline, CDR1 is LNHNV, CDR2 YYDKDF (reference sequence). CDR3 region: CATSRVLRLAGGGVVGTDTQYF. The CDR3 nucleotides read TGTGCCACCAGCAGAGTTCTTCGCCTAGCGGGAGGGGGTGTTGTTGGCACAGATACGCAGTATTTT.

To note about this clonotype: Given a much more abundant clone one base away, this may be a read error. This sequence joins TRBV11-3 and TRBJ2-1; D remains unclear. The CDR3 covers 14 residues. V dropped 0 bases and J dropped 8 bases, with 11 bases sitting between them. Germline values: CDR1 SGHNT, CDR2 YENEEA. CDR3 sequence (DNA): TGTGCCAGCAGCTTAGAGAAGCTGGGATATGAGCAGTTCTTC. It codes for CASSLEKLGYEQFF.

This chain joins TRBV20-1 and TRBJ2-7; D might be TRBD2 (6 bases). CDR3 length: 14 amino acids. V lost 3 bases to trimming and J lost 7 bases, with 19 bases between them. Germline V gives CDR1 DFQATT, CDR2 SNEGSKA (reference sequence). CDR3 sequence reads: CSARLVAVYNEQYF. Written as DNA, the CDR3 is TGCAGTGCTAGGTTGGTAGCGGTATACAATGAGCAGTACTTC.

The V gene is TRBV6-4, the J gene TRBJ2-5, with 11 bases identical to TRBD2. V lost 4 bases and J lost 5; bases outside the gene matches: 12. The CDR3 runs 17 residues. The V gene's germline CDR1 is MRHNA and CDR2 SNTAGT. The CDR3 DNA reads TGTGCCAGCAGTGGCGGGACTAGCGGAGGAGGACCCGAGACCCAGTACTTC. It specifies CASSGGTSGGGPETQYF.

The rearrangement links TRBV4-3 to TRBJ1-2, with D perhaps matching TRBD1 (5 bases). CDR3 size: 13 residues. Germline V gene lookup returns CDR1 LGHNA and CDR2 YSLEER. V lost 4 bases and J lost 6, with 12 bases in between. CDR3 protein: CASSRSGEDGYTF. As DNA, the CDR3 is TGCGCCAGCAGCCGATCGGGGGAGGATGGCTACACCTTC.

This clonotype was recorded a few times. The rearrangement links TRBV7-3 to TRBJ1-1; a weak D match, TRBD1 (5 bases). Trimming removed 4 bases at V and 3 bases at J, with 15 bases between. The CDR3 is 15 amino acids. CDR1 and CDR2 from the germline V gene are SGHTA and FQGTGA. The CDR3 nucleotides are TGTGCCAGCAGCTCGACAGCCGGGGGGTACACTGAAGCTTTCTTT. This sequence encodes CASSSTAGGYTEAFF.

The V gene is TRBV20-1, the J gene TRBJ1-2, with D possibly TRBD1 on 6 matching bases. This CDR3 spans 13 amino acids. The V gene lost 6 bases and the J gene lost 11 bases, with 22 bases spanning the gap. Germline CDR1 DFQATT, CDR2 SNEGSKA (reference sequence). This chain's CDR3 is CSACDRNSLGYTF. The CDR3 DNA sequence: TGCAGTGCCTGTGACAGGAACTCACTGGGTTACACCTTC.

This clonotype was recorded a few times. The V call is TRBV7-2, the J call TRBJ2-4, with 9 positions matching TRBD1. The end of the DNA fits TRBJ2-7 better, so the J call may be wrong. The CDR3 contains 15 residues. Germline values: CDR1 SGHTA, CDR2 FQGNSA. The CDR3 region has the DNA TGTGCCAGCAGCCTGGGGGACAGGGAGTCCCACGAGCAGTACTTC. Amino acid sequence: CASSLGDRESHEQYF.

This clonotype was recorded once. J is TRBJ1-1 and V is TRBV28, with D unclear. The V and J ends lost 2 bases and 6 bases respectively, with 10 bases between them. Germline CDR1 and CDR2: MDHEN and SYDVKM. The CDR3 has 13 amino acids. CDR3 region: CASSLPEPPEAFF. CDR3 sequence (DNA): TGTGCCAGCAGTTTACCGGAGCCCCCTGAAGCTTTCTTT.

V usage is TRBV6-5 and J usage is TRBJ2-5, with 7 bases identical to TRBD1. V lost 6 bases and J lost 2; bases outside the gene matches: 6. In germline, CDR1 is MNHEY, CDR2 SVGAGI. The CDR3 has 14 residues. The CDR3 region has the DNA TGTGCCAGCAGCCGAGAGGGACAGCAAGAGACCCAGTACTTC. Translating gives CASSREGQQETQYF.

This chain joins TRBV20-1 and TRBJ2-7; 14 nucleotides align to TRBD2. J was trimmed by 2 bases and V by 1 base; bases with no gene match: 4. The CDR3 is made up of 16 amino acids. From germline, CDR1 is DFQATT and CDR2 SNEGSKA (reference sequence). The CDR3 nucleotides are TGCAGTGCTAGAGGGAGGGGACTAGCGGGAGCCTACGAGCAGTACTTC. This gives the protein CSARGRGLAGAYEQYF.